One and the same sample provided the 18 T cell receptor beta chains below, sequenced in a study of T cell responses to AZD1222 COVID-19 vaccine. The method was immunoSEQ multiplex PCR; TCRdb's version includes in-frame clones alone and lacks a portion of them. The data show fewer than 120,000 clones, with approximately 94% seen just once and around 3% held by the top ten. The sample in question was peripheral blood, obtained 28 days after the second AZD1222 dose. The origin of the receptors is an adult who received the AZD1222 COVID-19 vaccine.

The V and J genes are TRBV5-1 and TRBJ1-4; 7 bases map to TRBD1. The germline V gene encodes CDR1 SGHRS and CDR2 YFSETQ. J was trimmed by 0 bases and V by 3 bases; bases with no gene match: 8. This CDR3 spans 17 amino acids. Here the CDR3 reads CASSSRWDSATNEKLFF. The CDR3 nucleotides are TGCGCCAGCAGCTCCCGTTGGGACAGCGCAACTAATGAAAAACTGTTTTTT. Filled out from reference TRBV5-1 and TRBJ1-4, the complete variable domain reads KAGVTQTPRYLIKTRGQQVTLSCSPISGHRSVSWYQQTPGQGLQFLFEYFSETQRNKGNFPGRFSGRQFSNSRSEMNVSTLELGDSALYLCASSSRWDSATNEKLFFGSGTQLSVL.

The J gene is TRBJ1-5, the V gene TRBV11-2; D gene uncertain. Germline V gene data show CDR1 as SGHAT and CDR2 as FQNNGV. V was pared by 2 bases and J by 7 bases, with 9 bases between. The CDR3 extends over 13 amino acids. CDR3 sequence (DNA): TGTGCCAGCAGCTTAAGAGGGTTACAGCCCCAGCATTTT. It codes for CASSLRGLQPQHF.

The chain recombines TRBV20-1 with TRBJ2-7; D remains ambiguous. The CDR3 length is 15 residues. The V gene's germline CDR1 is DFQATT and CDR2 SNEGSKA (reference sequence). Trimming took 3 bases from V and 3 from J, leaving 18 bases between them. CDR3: CSASSRPTSLYEQYF. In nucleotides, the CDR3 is TGCAGTGCTAGTTCCCGACCGACATCGCTCTACGAGCAGTACTTC.

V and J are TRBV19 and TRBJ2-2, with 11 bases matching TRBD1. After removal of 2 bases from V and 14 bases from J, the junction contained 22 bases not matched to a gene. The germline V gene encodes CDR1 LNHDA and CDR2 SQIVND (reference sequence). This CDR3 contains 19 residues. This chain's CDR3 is CASSILPGQGERTSPPLFF. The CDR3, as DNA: TGTGCCAGTAGTATACTGCCGGGACAGGGGGAACGCACAAGCCCTCCCCTGTTTTTT.

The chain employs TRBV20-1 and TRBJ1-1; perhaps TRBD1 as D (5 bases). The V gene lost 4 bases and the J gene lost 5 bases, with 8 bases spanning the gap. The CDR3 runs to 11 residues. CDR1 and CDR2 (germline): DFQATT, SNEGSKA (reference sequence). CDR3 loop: CSATRVTEAFF. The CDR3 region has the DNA TGCAGTGCTACCAGGGTAACTGAAGCTTTCTTT.

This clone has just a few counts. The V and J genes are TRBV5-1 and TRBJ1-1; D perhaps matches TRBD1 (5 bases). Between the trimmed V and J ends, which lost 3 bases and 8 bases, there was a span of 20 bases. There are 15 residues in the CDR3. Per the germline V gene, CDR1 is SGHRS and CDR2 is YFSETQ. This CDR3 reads CASSSKGAGPGEAFF. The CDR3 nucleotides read TGCGCCAGCAGCTCAAAGGGAGCAGGGCCGGGGGAAGCTTTCTTT.

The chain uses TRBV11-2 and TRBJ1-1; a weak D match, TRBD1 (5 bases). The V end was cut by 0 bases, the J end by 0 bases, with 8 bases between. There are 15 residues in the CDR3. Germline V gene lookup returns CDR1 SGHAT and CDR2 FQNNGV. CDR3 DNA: TGTGCCAGCAGCTTAGAGGGGCCGATGAACACTGAAGCTTTCTTT. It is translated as CASSLEGPMNTEAFF.

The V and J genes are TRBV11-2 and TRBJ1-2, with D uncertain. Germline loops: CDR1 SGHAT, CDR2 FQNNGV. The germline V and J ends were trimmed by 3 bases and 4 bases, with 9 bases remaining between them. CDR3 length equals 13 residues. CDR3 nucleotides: TGTGCCAGCAGCTTTGGCGGTTTCTATGGCTACACCTTC. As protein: CASSFGGFYGYTF. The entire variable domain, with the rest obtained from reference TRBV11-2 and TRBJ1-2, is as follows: EAGVAQSPRYKIIEKRQSVAFWCNPISGHATLYWYQQILGQGPKLLIQFQNNGVVDDSQLPKDRFSAERLKGVDSTLKIQPAKLEDSAVYLCASSFGGFYGYTFGSGTRLTVV.

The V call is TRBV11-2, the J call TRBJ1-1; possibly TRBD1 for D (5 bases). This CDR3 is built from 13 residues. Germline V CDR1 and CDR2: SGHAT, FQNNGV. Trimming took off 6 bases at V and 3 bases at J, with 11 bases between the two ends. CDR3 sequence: CASRLQADTEAFF. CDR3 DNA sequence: TGTGCCAGCAGGCTACAGGCGGACACTGAAGCTTTCTTT. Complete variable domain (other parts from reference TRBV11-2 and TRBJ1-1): EAGVAQSPRYKIIEKRQSVAFWCNPISGHATLYWYQQILGQGPKLLIQFQNNGVVDDSQLPKDRFSAERLKGVDSTLKIQPAKLEDSAVYLCASRLQADTEAFFGQGTRLTVV.

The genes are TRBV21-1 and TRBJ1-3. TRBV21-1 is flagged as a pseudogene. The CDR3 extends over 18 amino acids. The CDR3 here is CASSEKRLPFFTGNTIYF. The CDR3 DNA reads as TGTGCCAGCAGCGAAAAAAGGTTGCCATTCTTTACTGGAAACACCATATATTTT.

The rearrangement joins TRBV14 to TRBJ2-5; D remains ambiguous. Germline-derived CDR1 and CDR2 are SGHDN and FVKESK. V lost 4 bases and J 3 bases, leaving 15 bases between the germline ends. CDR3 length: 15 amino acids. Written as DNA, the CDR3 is TGTGCCAGCAGCCGGATCATGGCAGCTAAAGAGACCCAGTACTTC. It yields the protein CASSRIMAAKETQYF.

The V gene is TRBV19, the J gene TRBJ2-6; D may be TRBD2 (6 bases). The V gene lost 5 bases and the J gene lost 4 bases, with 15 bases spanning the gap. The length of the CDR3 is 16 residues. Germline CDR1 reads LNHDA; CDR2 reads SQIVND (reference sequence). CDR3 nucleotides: TGTGCCAGTAGTGGAGATACTAGCACCGGGGCCAACGTCCTGACTTTC. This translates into CASSGDTSTGANVLTF. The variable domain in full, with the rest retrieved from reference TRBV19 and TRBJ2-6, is DGGITQSPKYLFRKEGQNVTLSCEQNLNHDAMYWYRQDPGQGLRLIYYSQIVNDFQKGDIAEGYSVSREKKESFPLTVTSAQKNPTAFYLCASSGDTSTGANVLTFGAGSRLTVL.

The CDR3 spells CASSFRREGNNEQFF. CDR3 DNA sequence: TGTGCCAGCAGCTTTCGGCGGGAGGGGAACAATGAGCAGTTCTTC. The genes are TRBV7-7 and TRBJ2-1; 9 nucleotides line up with TRBD2. The germline gives CDR1 SSHAT, CDR2 FNYEAQ (reference sequence). The CDR3 totals 15 residues. V lost 3 bases to trimming and J lost 5 bases; unmatched junction nucleotides: 5.

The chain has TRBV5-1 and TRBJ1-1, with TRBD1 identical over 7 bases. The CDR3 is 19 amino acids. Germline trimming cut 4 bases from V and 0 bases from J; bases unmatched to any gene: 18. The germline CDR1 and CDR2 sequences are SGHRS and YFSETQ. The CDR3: CASSRHRGTGTVMNTEAFF. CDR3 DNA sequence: TGCGCCAGCAGCCGACATAGAGGGACCGGGACAGTAATGAACACTGAAGCTTTCTTT.

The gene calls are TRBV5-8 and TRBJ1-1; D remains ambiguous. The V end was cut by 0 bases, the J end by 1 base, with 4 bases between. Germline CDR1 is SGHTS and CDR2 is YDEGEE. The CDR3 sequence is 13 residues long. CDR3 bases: TGTGCCAGCAGCTTGGGTGGGAACACTGAAGCTTTCTTT. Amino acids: CASSLGGNTEAFF.

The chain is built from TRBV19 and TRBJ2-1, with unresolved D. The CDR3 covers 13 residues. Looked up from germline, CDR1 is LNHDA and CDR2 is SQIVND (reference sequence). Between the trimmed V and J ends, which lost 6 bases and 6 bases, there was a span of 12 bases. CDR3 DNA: TGTGCCAGTAGCGCCTCTTTATCCAATGAGCAGTTCTTC. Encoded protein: CASSASLSNEQFF.

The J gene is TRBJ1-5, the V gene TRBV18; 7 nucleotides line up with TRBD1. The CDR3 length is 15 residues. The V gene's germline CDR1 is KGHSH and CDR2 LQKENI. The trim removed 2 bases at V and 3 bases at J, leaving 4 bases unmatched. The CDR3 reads CASSPSTGLNQPQHF. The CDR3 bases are TGTGCCAGCTCACCATCGACAGGGCTCAATCAGCCCCAGCATTTT.

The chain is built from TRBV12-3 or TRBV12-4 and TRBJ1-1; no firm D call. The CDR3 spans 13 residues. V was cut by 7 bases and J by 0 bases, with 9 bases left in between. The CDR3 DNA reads TGTGCCAGCATAGAACAGCTGAACACTGAAGCTTTCTTT. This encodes CASIEQLNTEAFF.